Presented here are 22 T cell receptor beta chains from one specimen sequenced in a study of cytomegalovirus exposure and HLA in healthy donors. The primer mix had 60 Vbeta and 13 Jbeta primers. This table comes from immunoSEQ multiplex PCR, and its TCRdb copy is limited to in-frame clones, with some not included. The sample shows more than 90,000 clones, 69% of them seen only once. Sequenced material: PBMCs. These receptors were taken from a man between 45 and 60 years old in good health and CMV-seronegative.

This sequence joins TRBV20-1 and TRBJ1-5; D possibly corresponds to TRBD1 (5 bases). Germline loops: CDR1 DFQATT, CDR2 SNEGSKA (reference sequence). The length of the CDR3 is 11 residues. V lost 7 bases and J 5 bases, leaving 9 bases between the germline ends. CDR3 protein: CSVGQDQPQHF. In nucleotides, the CDR3 is TGCAGTGTGGGGCAGGATCAGCCCCAGCATTTT.

This clone was detected a few times. The chain combines TRBV12-5 with TRBJ1-1; possible D gene TRBD1, 6 bases. Trimming took off 0 bases at V and 0 bases at J, with 14 bases between the two ends. The CDR3 is made up of 17 amino acids. The germline CDR1 and CDR2 sequences are LGHNT and FRNRAP. CDR3 DNA sequence: TGTGCTAGTGGTTTGGTTTCGGGGGGCAGCCTGAACACTGAAGCTTTCTTT. Its protein product is CASGLVSGGSLNTEAFF.

This clone was counted only a few times. The chain recombines TRBV11-3 with TRBJ2-1; TRBD2 is a possible D gene (5 bases). The V end was cut by 3 bases, the J end by 5 bases, with 8 bases between. The CDR3 extends over 13 amino acids. CDR1 is SGHNT, CDR2 YENEEA, per germline. In DNA, the CDR3 is TGTGCCAGCAGCTTTGCGGAGGACAATGAGCAGTTCTTC. Translation gives CASSFAEDNEQFF.

CDR3 sequence: CASSIDRVGNTIYF. Written as DNA, the CDR3 is TGTGCCAGTAGTATCGACAGGGTAGGAAACACCATATATTTT. V is TRBV19 and J is TRBJ1-3; 7 bases match TRBD1. CDR1 and CDR2 (germline): LNHDA, SQIVND (reference sequence). V dropped 3 bases and J dropped 4; count of bases not matched to a gene: 3. The CDR3 is made up of 14 amino acids.

This clone was recorded once. This likely comes from a read error, as the CDR3 has no conserved phenylalanine or tryptophan at its end. V usage is TRBV29-1 and J usage is TRBJ1-5; 8 bases line up with TRBD1. This CDR3 comprises 14 residues. Germline loops: CDR1 SQVTM, CDR2 ANQGSEA. J lost 2 bases, V lost 5 bases, and 5 bases had no gene match. CDR3 sequence reads: CSVLTGGGNQPQHV. The CDR3 region has the DNA TGCAGCGTTCTTACAGGGGGGGGCAATCAGCCCCAGCATGTT.

There are a few counts of this clone. The rearrangement links TRBV4-3 to TRBJ2-3; tentative D call: TRBD1 (5 bases). Germline CDR1 and CDR2: LGHNA and YSLEER. V was trimmed by 0 bases and J by 3 bases, leaving 10 bases between them. The CDR3 consists of 15 residues. In DNA, the CDR3 is TGCGCCAGCAGCCAAGATGGTTGGACAACAGATACGCAGTATTTT. It is translated as CASSQDGWTTDTQYF.

V and J are TRBV6-7 and TRBJ1-4, with 9 bases fitting TRBD1. TRBV6-7 is recorded as an ORF, its role being uncertain. V lost 2 bases to trimming and J lost 8 bases; unmatched junction nucleotides: 15. The CDR3 loop spans 18 amino acids. As DNA, the CDR3 is TGTGCCAGCAGTTACCCCGCCGACCGGGACAGGGATCGCGAAAAACTGTTTTTT. Protein: CASSYPADRDRDREKLFF.

The DNA for the CDR3 is TGTGCCAGTAATTCCGGGACAAACTCTGGAAACACCATATATTTT. This translates into CASNSGTNSGNTIYF. V and J are TRBV19 and TRBJ1-3; TRBD1 might be the D (6 bases). The CDR3 has 15 residues. The germline V and J ends were trimmed by 7 bases and 0 bases, with 13 bases remaining between them. CDR1 is LNHDA and CDR2 is SQIVND in the germline V gene (reference sequence). Filled out from reference TRBV19 and TRBJ1-3, the complete variable domain reads DGGITQSPKYLFRKEGQNVTLSCEQNLNHDAMYWYRQDPGQGLRLIYYSQIVNDFQKGDIAEGYSVSREKKESFPLTVTSAQKNPTAFYLCASNSGTNSGNTIYFGEGSWLTVV.

This clone was found a few times. The rearrangement uses TRBV21-1 and TRBJ2-3; the table's D call of TRBD2 was not tested on the DNA. TRBV21-1 is termed a pseudogene. The CDR3 consists of 13 residues. CDR3 bases: TGTGCCAGCAGCAGCCCGGGGGACGGACTAGCCAGGTTT. This gives the protein CASSSPGDGLARF.

The chain has TRBV7-9 and TRBJ1-2; a possible D gene is TRBD1 (6 bases). Looked up from germline, CDR1 is SEHNR and CDR2 is FQNEAQ (reference sequence). The CDR3 spans 14 residues. Trimming took off 3 bases at V and 4 bases at J, with 12 bases between the two ends. In nucleotides, the CDR3 is TGTGCCAGCAGCTTTCGTGGACAGACCTATGGCTACACCTTC. Protein: CASSFRGQTYGYTF.

This clone has only a few counts. The rearrangement joins TRBV12-5 to TRBJ2-2, with 10 bases lining up with TRBD1. J was trimmed by 5 bases and V by 2 bases; bases with no gene match: 2. The CDR3 is 15 residues long. Germline V gene sequence: CDR1 LGHNT, CDR2 FRNRAP. In DNA form, the CDR3 reads TGTGCTAGTGGTTTGTGGACAGGGGGAACCGGGGAGCTGTTTTTT. It encodes CASGLWTGGTGELFF. Using reference TRBV12-5 and TRBJ2-2 for the parts outside the CDR3, the full variable domain is DARVTQTPRHKVTEMGQEVTMRCQPILGHNTVFWYRQTMMQGLELLAYFRNRAPLDDSGMPKDRFSAEMPDATLATLKIQPSEPRDSAVYFCASGLWTGGTGELFFGEGSRLTVL.

This chain connects TRBV11-1 to TRBJ2-1; D may be TRBD2 (5 bases). This CDR3 spans 13 amino acids. The V gene's germline CDR1 is SGHAT and CDR2 FQDESV (reference sequence). Trimming stripped 3 bases from V and 6 bases from J, with 9 bases between. The CDR3 DNA reads as TGTGCCAGCAGCTTCGCTAGCTTCAATGAGCAGTTCTTC. It yields the protein CASSFASFNEQFF.

This clone was seen a handful of times. This chain joins TRBV7-2 and TRBJ1-6; 8 positions agree with TRBD1. Germline trimming cut 0 bases from V and 9 bases from J; bases unmatched to any gene: 4. This CDR3 comprises 15 residues. The germline gives CDR1 SGHTA, CDR2 FQGNSA. The CDR3 reads CASSLAQGASSPLHF. CDR3 DNA sequence: TGTGCCAGCAGCTTAGCTCAGGGGGCCAGTTCACCCCTCCACTTT. The full variable domain, with the rest looked up from reference TRBV7-2 and TRBJ1-6, is GAGVSQSPSNKVTEKGKDVELRCDPISGHTALYWYRQSLGQGLEFLIYFQGNSAPDKSGLPSDRFSAERTGGSVSTLTIQRTQQEDSAVYLCASSLAQGASSPLHFGNGTRLTVT.

This rearrangement joins TRBV7-2 to TRBJ2-1; 9 bases align to TRBD2. The CDR3 spans 14 residues. J was trimmed by 5 bases and V by 6 bases; bases with no gene match: 5. The germline CDR1 and CDR2 sequences are SGHTA and FQGNSA. CDR3 in amino acids: CASRGLASNNEQFF. The CDR3 nucleotides are TGTGCCAGCAGAGGACTAGCGTCGAACAATGAGCAGTTCTTC.

The rearrangement links TRBV18 to TRBJ2-5; 11 bases agree with TRBD1. Per germline, CDR1 KGHSH and CDR2 LQKENI. The CDR3 runs 16 residues. The V gene end was trimmed by 3 bases and the J gene end by 5 bases; junction bases not matched to a gene: 8. The CDR3 reads CASSPGQGAYLETQYF. For the CDR3, the DNA is TGTGCCAGCTCACCCGGACAGGGGGCCTATCTTGAGACCCAGTACTTC. Looking up the rest from reference TRBV18 and TRBJ2-5 gives the full variable domain: NAGVMQNPRHLVRRRGQEARLRCSPMKGHSHVYWYRQLPEEGLKFMVYLQKENIIDESGMPKERFSAEFPKEGPSILRIQQVVRGDSAAYFCASSPGQGAYLETQYFGPGTRLLVL.

This sequence joins TRBV27 and TRBJ1-1; TRBD1 matches 7 bases. The CDR3 has 13 amino acids. V lost 8 bases, J lost 1 base, and 4 bases stayed unmatched. Looked up from germline, CDR1 is MNHEY and CDR2 is SMNVEV (reference sequence). The CDR3 reads CASRRTGNTEAFF. CDR3 sequence (DNA): TGTGCCAGCCGCCGGACAGGGAACACTGAAGCTTTCTTT.

DNA of the CDR3: TGCGCCAGCAGCTTGGCAGGAACTAACTATGGCTACACCTTC. It encodes CASSLAGTNYGYTF. The chain carries TRBV5-1 and TRBJ1-2; D is unresolved. Germline-derived CDR1 and CDR2 are SGHRS and YFSETQ. The V end lost 0 bases, the J end lost 0 bases, and 6 bases lay between the germline ends. There are 14 residues in the CDR3.

The chain has TRBV5-1 and TRBJ2-3; 12 bases align to TRBD2. CDR3 length equals 18 residues. V shed 0 bases, J shed 1 base, and the junction held 6 bases outside the gene matches. The germline CDR1 and CDR2 sequences are SGHRS and YFSETQ. This chain's CDR3 is CASSLGRLAGAGTDTQYF. CDR3 DNA sequence: TGCGCCAGCAGCTTGGGCCGACTAGCGGGGGCGGGCACAGATACGCAGTATTTT.

The table lists this clone with a count of one. The V and J genes are TRBV27 and TRBJ1-4; the D gene is possibly TRBD1 (6 bases). Per germline, CDR1 MNHEY and CDR2 SMNVEV (reference sequence). Trimming shortened V by 3 bases and J by 7 bases, and 12 bases separated the two germline ends. There are 14 residues in the CDR3. The CDR3 DNA follows: TGTGCCAGCAGTTTTGCGGGGGCGGGTGAAAAACTGTTTTTT. It encodes CASSFAGAGEKLFF.

This clone was found a few times. The chain is built from TRBV6-6 and TRBJ2-7; possibly TRBD2 for D (7 bases). Per the germline V gene, CDR1 is MNHNY and CDR2 is SVGAGI (reference sequence). This CDR3 region has 14 residues. V was shortened by 2 bases and J by 6 bases, with 14 bases between the two germline ends. The CDR3 is CASSYGGGAREQYF. The CDR3 nucleotides are TGTGCCAGCAGTTACGGTGGGGGGGCGCGCGAGCAGTACTTC.

This clone was observed a handful of times. The chain employs TRBV5-4 and TRBJ2-3; weak D call: TRBD2 (7 bases). The CDR3 is 17 residues long. Trimming pared 0 bases from V and 2 bases from J, leaving 16 bases between. CDR1 and CDR2 from the germline V gene are SGHNT and YYREEE (reference sequence). CDR3 protein: CASSLGWGRENTDTQYF. The CDR3 DNA reads TGTGCCAGCAGCTTGGGATGGGGGCGGGAGAACACAGATACGCAGTATTTT.

V gene TRBV2 combines with J gene TRBJ2-7; 10 bases line up with TRBD2. Germline assignment: CDR1 SNHLY and CDR2 FYNNEI. The CDR3 has 10 amino acids. V shed 6 bases and J 11 bases; nucleotides not matched to a gene: 1. CDR3 amino acids: CASRGTSEYV. The CDR3, as DNA: TGTGCCAGCAGGGGGACTAGCGAGTACGTC.